A single sample is the source of the 5 T cell receptor beta chains below, sequenced in a study of spatial heterogeneity in lung cancer. The study's findings and limits: Higher tumor mutation counts went along with higher counts of expanded intratumoral alpha and beta TCRs.

These receptors' antigens are unknown. MiXCR was run by TCRdb on the 5' RACE reads, yielding one entry per CDR3 protein. The profile covers 5,900 or so distinct CDR3 sequences, with almost 8% appearing a single time and 25% to 30% taken by the ten largest. Time point reported: sample taken at primary tumor resection. This material consisted of lung tumor tissue, taken at surgery. The source of these receptors is a female donor with early-stage non-small cell lung cancer.

In its sample, this clonotype ranks as medium-sized. The V call is TRBV28, the J call TRBJ2-3, with D possibly matching TRBD2 (7 bases). V was shortened by 2 bases and J by 6 bases, with 18 bases between the two germline ends. In germline, CDR1 is MDHEN, CDR2 SYDVKM. The CDR3 is 16 amino acids. CDR3 amino acids: CASSLMRGGQQDTQYF. CDR3 sequence (DNA): TGTGCCAGCAGTTTAATGAGGGGGGGCCAACAGGATACGCAGTATTTT. Variable domain in full (rest from reference TRBV28 and TRBJ2-3): DVKVTQSSRYLVKRTGEKVFLECVQDMDHENMFWYRQDPGLGLRLIYFSYDVKMKEKGDIPEGYSVSREKKERFSLILESASTNQTSMYLCASSLMRGGQQDTQYFGPGTRLTVL.

In this sample, this clonotype is medium-sized. The chain employs TRBV4-3 and TRBJ2-1; TRBD2 might be the D (5 bases). The V and J ends lost 0 bases and 9 bases respectively, with 21 bases between them. CDR1 and CDR2 from the germline V gene are LGHNA and YSLEER. This CDR3 is built from 17 residues. CDR3: CASSQEHPSSSGPEQFF. CDR3 nucleotides: TGCGCCAGCAGCCAAGAACACCCTTCTAGCTCTGGGCCTGAGCAGTTCTTC.

Many counts were recorded for this clonotype. This chain links TRBV12-3 or TRBV12-4 with TRBJ2-1, with TRBD2 as a possible D gene (6 bases). The V gene lost 6 bases and the J gene lost 0 bases, with 12 bases spanning the gap. CDR3 length equals 15 residues. CDR3 in DNA: TGTGCCAGCAGCCCCCTAGCGCGCTCCTACAATGAGCAGTTCTTC. Translated, it gives CASSPLARSYNEQFF.

This clonotype is labeled medium-sized (0.01 to 0.1%). The J gene is TRBJ2-3, the V gene TRBV20-1, with TRBD2 matching over 11 bases. The V gene end was trimmed by 5 bases and the J gene end by 3 bases; junction bases not matched to a gene: 7. The CDR3 has 15 residues. Per the germline V gene, CDR1 is DFQATT and CDR2 is SNEGSKA (reference sequence). The CDR3 here is CSADETSGTTDTQYF. The CDR3, as DNA: TGCAGTGCTGACGAGACTAGCGGGACGACAGATACGCAGTATTTT.

This clonotype counts as medium-sized. The chain has TRBV12-3 or TRBV12-4 and TRBJ1-5; D is unclear. V was trimmed by 6 bases and J by 1 base, leaving 4 bases between them. CDR3 length: 12 residues. The CDR3 protein is CASSYSNQPQHF. CDR3 DNA sequence: TGTGCCAGCAGCTACAGCAATCAGCCCCAGCATTTT.